This passage covers 25 T cell receptor beta chains from one sample sequenced in a study of shared clonotypes between healthy human individuals (TCRdb year 2020). Receptor amplification or capture employed the immunoSEQ multiplex PCR assay. TCRdb's version of the immuneACCESS table is confined to in-frame rearrangements and falls short of the full clone set. An unresolved V gene accounts for under half of the shortfall where checked; the remainder is of unknown origin. The sample table holds around 500,000 clones, of which almost 80% were seen once. Together, the top ten hold around 11% of the sample. The sample was PBMCs. Receptor source: a woman aged 40 to 50 in good health. Some clones in this sample may be carry-over from other donors' samples.

The chain recombines TRBV6-4 with TRBJ2-3; TRBD2 aligns across 7 bases. The CDR3 totals 15 residues. CDR1 MRHNA and CDR2 SNTAGT come from the germline V gene. V trimming: 5 bases; J trimming: 0 bases; junction bases outside the gene matches: 5. The CDR3 bases are TGTGCCAGCAGTCGTGAGCGGGGTAGCACAGATACGCAGTATTTT. It encodes CASSRERGSTDTQYF.

The chain couples TRBV7-9 to TRBJ2-7; D unclear. The germline gives CDR1 SEHNR, CDR2 FQNEAQ (reference sequence). The length of the CDR3 is 12 residues. Between the trimmed V and J ends, which lost 2 bases and 6 bases, there was a span of 8 bases. The CDR3 sequence is CASSLNTVEQYF. The CDR3 bases are TGTGCCAGCAGCTTAAACACTGTCGAGCAGTACTTC.

The chain recombines TRBV5-1 with TRBJ1-1, with D possibly TRBD1 on 5 matching bases. Germline loops: CDR1 SGHRS, CDR2 YFSETQ. With 0 bases removed from V and 8 bases from J, the gap between germline ends came to 14 bases. The CDR3 is made up of 14 amino acids. CDR3 amino acids: CASSLAAGATEAFF. The CDR3 DNA follows: TGCGCCAGCAGCTTGGCTGCTGGGGCCACCGAAGCTTTCTTT. The variable domain in full, completed from reference TRBV5-1 and TRBJ1-1, reads KAGVTQTPRYLIKTRGQQVTLSCSPISGHRSVSWYQQTPGQGLQFLFEYFSETQRNKGNFPGRFSGRQFSNSRSEMNVSTLELGDSALYLCASSLAAGATEAFFGQGTRLTVV.

This CDR3 is CASSQDRATGQFF. The CDR3 region has the DNA TGTGCCAGCAGCCAAGATCGGGCCACGGGGCAGTTCTTC. The chain carries TRBV4-2 and TRBJ2-1; D is ambiguous. Germline V lookup: CDR1 LGHNA, CDR2 YNFKEQ. The CDR3 is made up of 13 amino acids. The ends were cut back, 0 bases at V and 12 bases at J, with 12 bases in the middle.

The V call is TRBV28, the J call TRBJ2-1, with 13 bases fitting TRBD2. CDR1 is MDHEN and CDR2 is SYDVKM in the germline V gene. Trimming cost V 2 bases and J 15 bases; bases outside gene matches: 13. The CDR3 length is 16 residues. Here the CDR3 DNA reads TGTGCCAGCAGTTTAACGGGACTAGCGGGAAGAGGAACCGGGTTCTTC. Its protein is CASSLTGLAGRGTGFF.

Notes on this clone: Other DNA sequences in the sample encode the same CDR3. The rearrangement joins TRBV18 to TRBJ2-1, with D perhaps matching TRBD2 (5 bases). From germline, CDR1 is KGHSH and CDR2 LQKENI. The CDR3 is 14 residues long. Trimming shortened V by 3 bases and J by 3 bases, and 9 bases separated the two germline ends. CDR3 protein: CASSPSGGYNEQFF. In DNA, the CDR3 is TGTGCCAGCTCACCGTCCGGAGGCTACAATGAGCAGTTCTTC.

The chain links TRBV29-1 to TRBJ2-7; possible D gene TRBD2, 6 bases. The V gene lost 7 bases and the J gene lost 0 bases, with 16 bases spanning the gap. Germline V gives CDR1 SQVTM, CDR2 ANQGSEA. The length of the CDR3 is 14 residues. The CDR3 protein is CSGATGRSSYEQYF. In DNA form, the CDR3 reads TGCAGCGGGGCTACCGGGAGAAGCTCCTACGAGCAGTACTTC.

The chain employs TRBV29-1 and TRBJ2-6; D gene ambiguous. Germline CDR1 SQVTM, CDR2 ANQGSEA. Trimming stripped 0 bases from V and 0 bases from J, with 3 bases between. This CDR3 contains 14 residues. The CDR3 region has the DNA TGCAGCGTTGAAGATAACTCTGGGGCCAACGTCCTGACTTTC. Its translation: CSVEDNSGANVLTF.

The chain is built from TRBV25-1 and TRBJ2-7; 11 bases match TRBD1. The germline gives CDR1 MGHDK, CDR2 SYGVNS. Unmatched junction bases numbered 8, after V lost 7 bases and J lost 6 bases. This CDR3 region has 14 residues. The CDR3 DNA reads TGTGCCAGCATGCGGGGGACAGGGGGAGGCGAGCAGTACTTC. Protein sequence: CASMRGTGGGEQYF.

The gene calls are TRBV27 and TRBJ2-7, with D perhaps matching TRBD1 (5 bases). This CDR3 has 16 amino acids. Germline CDR1 MNHEY, CDR2 SMNVEV (reference sequence). Trimming removed 2 bases at V and 5 bases at J, with 19 bases between. The chain's CDR3 is CASSLKGPIPGHEQYF. Written as DNA, the CDR3 is TGTGCCAGCAGTTTAAAGGGGCCGATCCCAGGGCACGAGCAGTACTTC.

This clone has only one observation. This chain connects TRBV15 to TRBJ1-6; D remains ambiguous. Trimming pared 0 bases from V and 6 bases from J, leaving 9 bases between. Per the germline V gene, CDR1 is LNHNV and CDR2 is YYDKDF (reference sequence). The CDR3 has 15 amino acids. The CDR3: CATSRDGNSNSPLHF. CDR3 DNA: TGTGCCACCAGCAGAGATGGGAACAGTAATTCACCCCTCCACTTT. The whole variable domain, remainder taken from reference TRBV15 and TRBJ1-6, is DAMVIQNPRYQVTQFGKPVTLSCSQTLNHNVMYWYQQKSSQAPKLLFHYYDKDFNNEADTPDNFQSRRPNTSFCFLDIRSPGLGDTAMYLCATSRDGNSNSPLHFGNGTRLTVT.

This clone showed up just once. One junction end disagrees with the germline gene, perhaps due to a read error. The chain joins TRBV4-3 to TRBJ2-5; possibly TRBD2 for D (6 bases). The length of the CDR3 is 14 residues. CDR1 LGHNA and CDR2 YSLEER come from the germline V gene. CDR3: CASSWTSGQGTQYF. The CDR3 DNA is TGCGCCAGCAGCTGGACAAGCGGGCAAGGGACCCAGTACTTC.

CDR3 nucleotide sequence: TGTGCCAGCAGTGTTCCCCGGACAGGGACTAGCCCATGGAAACAAGAGACCCAGTACTTC. Encoded protein: CASSVPRTGTSPWKQETQYF. The chain recombines TRBV2 with TRBJ2-5, with a weak D call TRBD2 (9 bases). The CDR3 length is 20 residues. Per germline, CDR1 SNHLY and CDR2 FYNNEI. V was shortened by 4 bases and J by 2 bases, with 29 bases between the two germline ends.

This clone was counted between two and nine times. The rearrangement joins TRBV5-1 to TRBJ2-2; 7 bases map to TRBD1. This CDR3 is 14 amino acids long. V lost 2 bases to trimming and J lost 5 bases; unmatched junction nucleotides: 3. Germline V gene lookup returns CDR1 SGHRS and CDR2 YFSETQ. CDR3 sequence: CASSFTGETGELFF. CDR3 bases: TGCGCCAGCAGCTTCACAGGGGAAACCGGGGAGCTGTTTTTT.

The rearrangement joins TRBV10-3 to TRBJ1-2; D might be TRBD1 (6 bases). Germline CDR1 is ENHRY and CDR2 is SYGVKD. The CDR3 totals 16 residues. Trimming cost V 7 bases and J 4 bases, with 22 bases left between them. CDR3 in DNA: TGTGCCATCACGGACGGGGGCCACCAGGGATTCTATGGCTACACCTTC. Protein product: CAITDGGHQGFYGYTF.

The CDR3: CASRDGTRVREQYF. The CDR3 region has the DNA TGTGCCAGCAGGGACGGGACTCGGGTCCGCGAGCAGTACTTC. V is TRBV6-1 and J is TRBJ2-7; TRBD2 is a possible D gene (6 bases). Germline V gives CDR1 MNHNS, CDR2 SASEGT. Trimming removed 6 bases at V and 6 bases at J, with 18 bases between. CDR3 length: 14 residues.

The genes are TRBV28 and TRBJ1-2; TRBD1 matches at 7 bases. The V and J ends lost 6 bases and 4 bases, in that order; junction bases with no gene match: 11. Germline CDR1 is MDHEN and CDR2 is SYDVKM. This CDR3 is built from 15 residues. This CDR3 is CASSPSGTGVYGYTF. As DNA, the CDR3 is TGTGCCAGCAGCCCCTCGGGAACAGGGGTCTATGGCTACACCTTC.

The sample holds a few counts of this clone. Other DNA sequences in this sample translate to the same CDR3. This sequence joins TRBV7-7 and TRBJ2-2; 7 bases map to TRBD2. Germline V lookup: CDR1 SSHAT, CDR2 FNYEAQ (reference sequence). This CDR3 contains 15 residues. V lost 5 bases and J lost 1; bases outside the gene matches: 4. The CDR3 DNA is TGTGCCAGCAGCGCCCTAGCGGAGAACACCGGGGAGCTGTTTTTT. The encoded protein is CASSALAENTGELFF.

This clone was counted between two and nine times. This chain connects TRBV7-6 to TRBJ1-1; TRBD1 matches 7 bases. This CDR3 is built from 15 residues. CDR1 and CDR2 from the germline V gene are SGHVS and FNYEAQ. Germline trimming cut 5 bases from V and 5 bases from J; bases unmatched to any gene: 11. The CDR3 protein is CASSRLQGGRTEAFF. The CDR3 DNA reads as TGTGCCAGCAGCCGTTTGCAGGGGGGGAGGACTGAAGCTTTCTTT.

The genes are TRBV5-5 and TRBJ2-4; maybe TRBD2 (5 bases). The CDR3 runs to 15 residues. CDR1 and CDR2 (germline): SGHKS, YYEKEE (reference sequence). Trimming stripped 1 base from V and 2 bases from J, with 10 bases between. CDR3 bases: TGTGCCAGCAGCTTGAGGCCCGGGACCAAAAACATTCAGTACTTC. It is translated as CASSLRPGTKNIQYF.

The chain employs TRBV6-1 and TRBJ1-5; D not resolved. CDR3 length: 12 amino acids. Germline-derived CDR1 and CDR2 are MNHNS and SASEGT. The V end was cut by 0 bases, the J end by 3 bases, with 0 bases between. The CDR3 region has the DNA TGTGCCAGCAGTGAAGCCAATCAGCCCCAGCATTTT. Its protein product is CASSEANQPQHF.

On this clone: Other DNA sequences in the sample encode the same CDR3. The chain has TRBV28 and TRBJ1-1; D may be TRBD1 (5 bases). The CDR3 sequence is 11 residues long. The germline V and J ends were trimmed by 8 bases and 4 bases, with 8 bases remaining between them. Germline V gives CDR1 MDHEN, CDR2 SYDVKM. The CDR3 region is CASRGATEAFF. CDR3 nucleotides: TGTGCCAGCCGAGGGGCCACTGAAGCTTTCTTT. The variable domain in full, with the rest retrieved from reference TRBV28 and TRBJ1-1, is DVKVTQSSRYLVKRTGEKVFLECVQDMDHENMFWYRQDPGLGLRLIYFSYDVKMKEKGDIPEGYSVSREKKERFSLILESASTNQTSMYLCASRGATEAFFGQGTRLTVV.

The table lists this clone with a count of one. The chain couples TRBV7-3 to TRBJ2-1, with 14 bases identical to TRBD2. Germline values: CDR1 SGHTA, CDR2 FQGTGA. V shed 1 base, J shed 7 bases, and the junction held 18 bases outside the gene matches. This CDR3 is built from 21 residues. CDR3 nucleotide sequence: TGTGCCAGCAGCTTAAATCCGACTAGCGGGAGGGCCGCCCCGTTGGGGAATGAGCAGTTCTTC. Translated, it gives CASSLNPTSGRAAPLGNEQFF. The full variable domain, with the rest looked up from reference TRBV7-3 and TRBJ2-1, is GAGVSQTPSNKVTEKGKYVELRCDPISGHTALYWYRQSLGQGPEFLIYFQGTGAADDSGLPNDRFFAVRPEGSVSTLKIQRTERGDSAVYLCASSLNPTSGRAAPLGNEQFFGPGTRLTVL.

The rearrangement uses TRBV10-2 and TRBJ2-3; 7 nucleotides line up with TRBD1. Germline V gene lookup returns CDR1 WSHSY and CDR2 SAAADI. The length of the CDR3 is 17 residues. V shed 3 bases and J 2 bases; nucleotides not matched to a gene: 11. CDR3 protein: CASSEPWDSFSTDTQYF. The CDR3 nucleotides are TGCGCCAGCAGTGAACCGTGGGACAGCTTCTCCACAGATACGCAGTATTTT.

V and J are TRBV7-2 and TRBJ2-2; perhaps D is TRBD1 or TRBD2 (5 bases each). CDR3 length equals 16 residues. Looked up from germline, CDR1 is SGHTA and CDR2 is FQGNSA. Trimming cost V 8 bases and J 1 base, with 17 bases left between them. DNA of the CDR3: TGTGCCAGCCTCCCTCGGGAAGGGGTGAACACCGGGGAGCTGTTTTTT. Protein sequence: CASLPREGVNTGELFF. The variable domain in full, completed from reference TRBV7-2 and TRBJ2-2, reads GAGVSQSPSNKVTEKGKDVELRCDPISGHTALYWYRQSLGQGLEFLIYFQGNSAPDKSGLPSDRFSAERTGGSVSTLTIQRTQQEDSAVYLCASLPREGVNTGELFFGEGSRLTVL.